The clone carrying this TCR beta chain appeared many times. What it recognizes is unknown. This sample is drawn from a study of post-analysis software for immune sequencing data. General study results and limits: Those with multiple sclerosis, the patient group, showed significantly lower normalized Chao1 diversity than controls. Among four or five TRBV segments more frequent in patients than controls were TRBV5-6, TRBV5-1 and TRBV20-1. Batch-mates among the samples co-clustered strongly by F measure.

Germline CDR1 SGHRS, CDR2 YFSETQ. V lost 4 bases, J lost 1 base, and 10 bases stayed unmatched. CDR3 length: 17 amino acids. The TCR beta cDNA libraries carried unique molecular identifiers. Roughly 500,000 cDNA molecules were recovered from an input of roughly 0.85 to 10 million T cells. TCRdb itself ran the PCR reads through MiXCR, one entry per CDR3 protein. The sample consists of some 240,000 distinct CDR3 sequences, 35% to 45% of them appearing once. The sequencing sample was made of blood. This receptor was identified in a girl between 5 and 17 years old with multiple sclerosis. This chain uses TRBV5-1 with TRBJ2-4; 8 bases are a match to TRBD1. The CDR3 spells CASSPGQAAGAKNIQYF. The CDR3 DNA reads TGCGCCAGCAGCCCGGGACAGGCCGCCGGGGCCAAAAACATTCAGTACTTC.